The 5 T cell receptor beta chains presented below share a single source sample, sequenced in a study of blood T cell repertoires in COVID-19. TCRdb keeps only in-frame clones here, not all; method: immunoSEQ multiplex PCR. Of under 80,000 clones listed, about 80% were seen once; the top ten hold about 31%. Sequenced sample: peripheral blood. The receptor source for this set is a human donor in a cohort sampled during active COVID-19.

This chain links TRBV18 with TRBJ1-2; TRBD1 might be the D (5 bases). The CDR3 runs to 13 residues. Germline CDR1 and CDR2: KGHSH and LQKENI. Trimming removed 3 bases from V and 6 bases from J, with 11 bases in between. CDR3 sequence: CASSPVQGNGYTF. Written as DNA, the CDR3 is TGTGCCAGCTCACCGGTGCAGGGAAATGGCTACACCTTC.

In its sample, this clone was seen once. V gene TRBV28 combines with J gene TRBJ2-3; no clear D. Germline V gene data show CDR1 as MDHEN and CDR2 as SYDVKM. The CDR3 runs to 14 residues. V lost 7 bases and J lost 3, with 14 bases in between. CDR3 sequence reads: CASTLLTLTDTQYF. DNA for the CDR3: TGTGCCAGCACACTACTAACCCTAACAGATACGCAGTATTTT.

The gene calls are TRBV6-6 and TRBJ2-7; D perhaps matches TRBD2 (7 bases). With 4 bases removed from V and 7 bases from J, the gap between germline ends came to 17 bases. CDR3 length: 14 amino acids. Germline lookup yields CDR1 MNHNY and CDR2 SVGAGI (reference sequence). CDR3 sequence (DNA): TGTGCCAGCAGTTTCCAAGGGGGAGCGGGAGAGCAGTACTTC. Protein sequence: CASSFQGGAGEQYF.

The chain combines TRBV6-5 with TRBJ1-1, with D perhaps TRBD1 (5 bases). The CDR3 consists of 14 residues. The germline gives CDR1 MNHEY, CDR2 SVGAGI. V lost 3 bases to trimming and J lost 5 bases, with 13 bases between them. CDR3 amino acids: CASSYVGGGTEAFF. The CDR3 coding sequence is TGTGCCAGCAGTTATGTGGGGGGGGGAACTGAAGCTTTCTTT.

The chain recombines TRBV7-9 with TRBJ2-7; weak D call: TRBD1 (6 bases). CDR1 and CDR2 (germline): SEHNR, FQNEAQ (reference sequence). Trimming took 1 base from V and 4 from J, leaving 14 bases between them. CDR3 length: 15 residues. In DNA, the CDR3 is TGTGCCAGCAGCTTAGAACAGGGCGTGACATACGAGCAGTACTTC. It yields the protein CASSLEQGVTYEQYF.